This TCR beta chain was identified in a study of shared clonotypes between healthy human individuals. CDR1 and CDR2 from the germline V gene are SQVTM and ANQGSEA. The length of the CDR3 is 11 residues. The V gene lost 6 bases and the J gene lost 6 bases, with 8 bases spanning the gap. A note on this clone: Antigen specificity is unknown.

The data were produced by immunoSEQ multiplex PCR, yet TCRdb's version contains in-frame clones alone and is incomplete. Of 1 million to 1.3 million clones listed, about 80% are singletons. Broader study findings: Tissues were not sampled, only blood, and their repertoires likely differ. The study drew on few donors, limiting represented genetic and exposure-history diversity.

Sequenced material: memory CD4+ T cells from PBMCs. The subset denotes: CD45RA-negative fraction. V and J are TRBV29-1 and TRBJ2-2; no clear D. The receptor was isolated from a man younger than 30 in good health. Some clones in this sample may be carry-over from other donors' samples. The CDR3 DNA sequence: TGCAGCGTGGGGTCTGCCGGGGAGCTGTTTTTT. The encoded protein is CSVGSAGELFF.